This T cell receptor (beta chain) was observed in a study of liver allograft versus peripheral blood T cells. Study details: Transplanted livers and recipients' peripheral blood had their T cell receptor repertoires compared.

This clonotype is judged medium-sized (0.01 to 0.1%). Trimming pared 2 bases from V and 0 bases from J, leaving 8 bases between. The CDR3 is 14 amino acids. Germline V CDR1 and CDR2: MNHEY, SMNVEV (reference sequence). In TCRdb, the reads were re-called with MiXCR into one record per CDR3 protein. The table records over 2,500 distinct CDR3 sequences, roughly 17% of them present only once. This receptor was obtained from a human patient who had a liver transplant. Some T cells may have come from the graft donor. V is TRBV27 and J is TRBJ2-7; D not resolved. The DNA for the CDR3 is TGTGCCAGCAGTTTAGTCCCCGACTCCTACGAGCAGTACTTC. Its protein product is CASSLVPDSYEQYF.